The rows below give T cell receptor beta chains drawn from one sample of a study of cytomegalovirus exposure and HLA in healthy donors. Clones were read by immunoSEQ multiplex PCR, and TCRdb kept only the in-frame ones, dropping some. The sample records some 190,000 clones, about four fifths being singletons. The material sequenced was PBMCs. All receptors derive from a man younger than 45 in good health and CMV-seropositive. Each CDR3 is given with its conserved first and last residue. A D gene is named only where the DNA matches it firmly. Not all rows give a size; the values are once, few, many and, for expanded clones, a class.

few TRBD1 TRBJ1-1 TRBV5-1 TGCGCCAGCAGCAAAGGACAGGACACTGAAGCTTTCTTT CASSKGQDTEAFF
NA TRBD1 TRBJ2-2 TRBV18 TGTGCCAGCTCATCGGACAGGGGAAACACCGGGGAGCTGTTTTTT CASSSDRGNTGELFF
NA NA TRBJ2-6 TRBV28 TGTGCCAGCAGAATCACACCAGGGTCAGGGGCCAACGTCCTGACTTTC CASRITPGSGANVLTF
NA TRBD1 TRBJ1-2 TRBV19 TGTGCCAGTAGTATCCGGGACAGGGTCGATGGCTACACCTTC CASSIRDRVDGYTF
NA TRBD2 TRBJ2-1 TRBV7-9 TGTGCCAGCAGCTCCGAGTGGACTAGCGGCCCCTACAATGAGCAGTTCTTC CASSSEWTSGPYNEQFF
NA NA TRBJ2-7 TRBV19 TGTGCCAGTAGTATTCATGAGGAGGGATGGGGTCCATGGGCCTACGAGCAGTACTTC CASSIHEEGWGPWAYEQYF
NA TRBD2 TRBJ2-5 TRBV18 TGTGCCAGCTCACCATATGGCGGGGGACAAGAGACCCAGTACTTC CASSPYGGGQETQYF
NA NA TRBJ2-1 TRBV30 TGTGCCTGGAGTGCCACAGGTTACAATGAGCAGTTCTTC CAWSATGYNEQFF
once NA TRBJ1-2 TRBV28 TGTGCCAGCATCTCCAGGGTTTCCTATGGCTACACCTTC CASISRVSYGYTF
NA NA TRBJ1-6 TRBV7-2 TGTGCCAGCAGCCCCCGGGACACTTATAATTCACCCCTCCACTTT CASSPRDTYNSPLHF
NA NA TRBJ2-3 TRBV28 TGTGCCAGCAGTAAGGCCCACAGGACAGATACGCAGTATTTT CASSKAHRTDTQYF
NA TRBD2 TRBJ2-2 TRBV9 TGTGCCAGCAGCCGGGGGGGCCGAGGGGCCGGGGAGCTGTTTTTT CASSRGGRGAGELFF
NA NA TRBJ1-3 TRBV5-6 TGTGCCAGCAGCTTCCCGGGGGGGACTGGCGCCTCTGGAAACACCATATATTTT CASSFPGGTGASGNTIYF
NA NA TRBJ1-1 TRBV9 TGTGCCAGTAAACAGGGCCCGAGGGGGGAAGCTTTCTTT CASKQGPRGEAFF
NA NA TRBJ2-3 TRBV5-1 TGCGCCAGCAGCTTCCGGGACACAGATACGCAGTATTTT CASSFRDTDTQYF
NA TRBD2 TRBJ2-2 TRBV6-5 TGTGCCAGCAGTTACGGTCGGGAGGCCGGGGAGCTGTTTTTT CASSYGREAGELFF
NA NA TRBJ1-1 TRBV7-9 TGTGCCAGCAGCTTATACCCGGGACAAGGGGCCTTCAACACTGAAGCTTTCTTT CASSLYPGQGAFNTEAFF
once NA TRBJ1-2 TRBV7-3 TGTGCCAGCAGCTTAAGGACAATGGATGGCTACACCTTC CASSLRTMDGYTF
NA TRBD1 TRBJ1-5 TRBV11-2 TGTGCCAGCCAGGGGGCCTTCAATCAGCCCCAGCATTTT CASQGAFNQPQHF
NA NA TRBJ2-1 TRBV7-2 TGTGCCAGCAGCTTAGCTCGCGGTAGCTACAATGAGCAGTTCTTC CASSLARGSYNEQFF
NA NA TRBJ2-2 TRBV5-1 TGCGCCAGCAGCTCCCAGGGAGGAGCCGGGGAGCTGTTTTTT CASSSQGGAGELFF
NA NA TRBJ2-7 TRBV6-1 TGTGCCAGCCGGGCCAGGGGGGCCCCCTACGAGCAGTACTTC CASRARGAPYEQYF
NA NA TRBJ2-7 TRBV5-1 TGCGCCAGCAGCTCCGATACAGGGAACGAGCAGTACTTC CASSSDTGNEQYF
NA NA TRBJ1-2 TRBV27 TGTGCCAGCAGTTTAGATCCCCTAAATAACTATGGCTACACCTTC CASSLDPLNNYGYTF